This T cell receptor beta chain was recorded in a study of CD8 T cells in ankylosing spondylitis (dated by TCRdb to about 2017). Concerning the study at large: To find TCR variants linked to disease, the study profiled T cell receptor beta repertoires in ankylosing spondylitis patients and healthy donors. Samples of peripheral blood were taken, and for ankylosing spondylitis patients, synovial fluid was collected as well. In total, the full study cohort was made up of 110 or so healthy donors and 25 ankylosing spondylitis patients. What the study reported, not specific to this receptor: Blood from ankylosing spondylitis patients appeared to be characterized by a TCR beta motif made up of under ten highly homologous amino acid variants. Some TCR beta motif variants had previously been reported in synovial fluid and blood of reactive arthritis patients, which suggested common disease-initiation mechanisms. A CD8+ phenotype was shown by the disease-linked clones, which were found at relatively low frequencies in peripheral blood. The disease-linked clones were reported as significantly enriched in matched synovial fluid samples from ankylosing spondylitis patients.

The instrument was an Illumina HiSeq 2500. TCR beta libraries were prepared by quantitative 5'-RACE with molecular barcodes. Processing in the source paper ran as follows. To identify disease-linked TCR variants, a new computational method was used, one built on a probabilistic model of VDJ rearrangement. TCRdb reprocessed the public reads (quality trimming at Q25 with fastp, clone calling with MiXCR) and kept in-frame beta chains. Each CDR3 protein gets just one entry, which takes the most common genes and DNA from the rows behind it. These V and J calls derive from TCRdb rather than the authors' analysis. The sample table contains about 90,000 distinct CDR3 sequences; only one count was recorded for around 30% of them. Roughly 59% of the sample rests with the top ten. A distance of 20 bases separates the germline ends of V and J, which lose 3 bases and 8 bases respectively. The CDR3 runs 16 residues from the cysteine to the phenylalanine. Only CDR3 DNA is held: 48 bases, read in frame from base 1. CDR1 and CDR2, per the germline V gene, are ENHRY and SYGVKD.

This clonotype was observed a few times. Its antigen remains undetermined. No quality values exist for individual bases; no much larger clone is one base distant. This sequence originates from a male donor with ankylosing spondylitis or in good health (not recorded which). This receptor chain uses TRBV10-3 and TRBJ2-1; the D gene is perhaps TRBD2, on 6 matching bases. The specimen sequenced was blood, either unsorted or a sorted T cell fraction (not recorded which). The CDR3 loop reads CAISERLGGRDDEQFF. The DNA is as follows: TGTGCCATCAGTGAAAGGCTGGGGGGACGGGACGATGAGCAGTTCTTC.